These 20 T cell receptor beta chains share one sample of origin, sequenced in a study of cytomegalovirus exposure and HLA in healthy donors. The data were produced by immunoSEQ multiplex PCR, yet TCRdb's version contains in-frame clones alone and is incomplete. The table shows about 180,000 clones, with 85% occurring only once. Sequenced sample: PBMCs. The receptor set was obtained from a man younger than 30 in good health and CMV-seropositive.

The genes are TRBV5-4 and TRBJ1-1; D is unclear. The ends were cut back, 1 base at V and 1 base at J, with 5 bases in the middle. This CDR3 spans 13 amino acids. CDR1 SGHNT and CDR2 YYREEE come from the germline V gene (reference sequence). CDR3 region: CASSLPRNTEAFF. As DNA, the CDR3 is TGTGCCAGCAGCTTGCCTAGGAACACTGAAGCTTTCTTT.

The chain employs TRBV30 and TRBJ2-7, with TRBD2 matching over 11 bases. After removal of 1 base from V and 4 bases from J, the junction contained 3 bases not matched to a gene. The CDR3 has 14 residues. The germline V gene has CDR1 GTSNPN and CDR2 SVGIG (reference sequence). The CDR3 region is CAWSGLAGWYEQYF. The CDR3 nucleotides are TGTGCCTGGAGTGGACTAGCGGGGTGGTACGAGCAGTACTTC.

This clone was recorded once. The V and J genes are TRBV5-8 and TRBJ2-7; perhaps TRBD2 as D (6 bases). V lost 4 bases and J lost 5, with 19 bases in between. This CDR3 region has 15 residues. Germline V gene sequence: CDR1 SGHTS, CDR2 YDEGEE. The CDR3 sequence: CASSLSGLPIDEQYF. CDR3 nucleotides: TGTGCCAGCAGCCTATCGGGACTCCCGATCGACGAGCAGTACTTC.

CDR3 sequence (DNA): TGCGCCAGCAGCTGGCAGCCCGGGACAGGGGGGAACACTGAAGCTTTCTTT. As protein: CASSWQPGTGGNTEAFF. The chain couples TRBV5-1 to TRBJ1-1; 11 bases line up with TRBD1. Germline CDR1 and CDR2: SGHRS and YFSETQ. With V trimmed by 3 bases and J by 1 base, 8 bases remained unmatched. The CDR3 runs to 17 residues.

The chain couples TRBV11-2 to TRBJ2-3; 8 bases are a match to TRBD2. Germline values: CDR1 SGHAT, CDR2 FQNNGV. V shed 3 bases and J 0 bases; nucleotides not matched to a gene: 2. CDR3 size: 15 residues. CDR3 region: CASSFQRGSTDTQYF. The DNA of the CDR3 is TGTGCCAGCAGCTTCCAGCGGGGGAGCACAGATACGCAGTATTTT.

The genes are TRBV7-6 and TRBJ2-5; TRBD2 agrees at 8 bases. Germline CDR1 reads SGHVS; CDR2 reads FNYEAQ. Trimming removed 1 base from V and 4 bases from J; junction bases left unmatched: 2. This CDR3 is built from 14 residues. CDR3 DNA: TGTGCCAGCAGCTTAGAGGCGGGGGGAGAGACCCAGTACTTC. It specifies CASSLEAGGETQYF.

The rearrangement joins TRBV13 to TRBJ1-3, with D unresolved. The CDR3 is 12 residues long. Germline V lookup: CDR1 PRHDT, CDR2 FYEKMQ (reference sequence). The V gene lost 5 bases and the J gene lost 4 bases, with 6 bases spanning the gap. The CDR3 sequence: CASSESGNTIYF. The DNA of the CDR3 is TGTGCCAGCAGCGAGTCGGGAAACACCATATATTTT.

The rearrangement uses TRBV4-1 and TRBJ1-5; D might be TRBD1 (6 bases). V shed 3 bases and J shed 7 bases, with 19 bases lying between them. The length of the CDR3 is 16 residues. Germline lookup yields CDR1 MGHRA and CDR2 YSYEKL. DNA for the CDR3: TGCGCCAGCAGCCAGAGCATGGACAGATTTGGACAGCCCCAGCATTTT. Its protein is CASSQSMDRFGQPQHF.

V and J are TRBV30 and TRBJ1-2; D is perhaps TRBD1 (5 bases). The V gene lost 1 base and the J gene lost 8 bases, with 14 bases spanning the gap. CDR3 length: 13 residues. Germline V gene sequence: CDR1 GTSNPN, CDR2 SVGIG (reference sequence). The CDR3 coding sequence is TGTGCCTGGAGTGGGCAGGGTGTCAGGGGCTACACCTTC. As protein: CAWSGQGVRGYTF.

This sequence joins TRBV7-9 and TRBJ2-5; D is ambiguous. This CDR3 comprises 11 residues. Germline CDR1 is SEHNR and CDR2 is FQNEAQ (reference sequence). Trimming removed 4 bases from V and 5 bases from J, with 5 bases in between. As DNA, the CDR3 is TGTGCCAGCAGCTCCCTCGAGACCCAGTACTTC. Protein sequence: CASSSLETQYF.

The CDR3 nucleotides read TGTGCCTGGAGTGGCGGGTACAATGAGCAGTTCTTC. It encodes CAWSGGYNEQFF. V usage is TRBV30 and J usage is TRBJ2-1, with D possibly TRBD2 on 5 matching bases. V was clipped by 1 base and J by 4 bases, with 5 bases between them. Germline V gives CDR1 GTSNPN, CDR2 SVGIG (reference sequence). The CDR3 contains 12 residues.

The CDR3 DNA sequence: TGCGCCAGCGGGGGCCCCCGAGGGTATGAGCAGTTCTTC. It is translated as CASGGPRGYEQFF. The rearrangement joins TRBV10-2 to TRBJ2-1; perhaps TRBD1 as D (6 bases). The germline CDR1 and CDR2 sequences are WSHSY and SAAADI. This CDR3 has 13 amino acids. V shed 8 bases and J shed 8 bases, with 16 bases lying between them.

The chain employs TRBV6-1 and TRBJ2-2; D gene unclear. The germline V gene has CDR1 MNHNS and CDR2 SASEGT. V lost 2 bases and J lost 0, with 16 bases in between. CDR3 length equals 18 residues. The CDR3 region is CASSETPSADANTGELFF. The CDR3 DNA sequence: TGTGCCAGCAGTGAAACCCCCTCGGCGGATGCGAACACCGGGGAGCTGTTTTTT.

The rearrangement links TRBV28 to TRBJ2-2, with D perhaps matching TRBD1 (6 bases). The V and J ends lost 5 bases and 1 base respectively, with 17 bases between them. This CDR3 comprises 17 residues. The germline CDR1 and CDR2 sequences are MDHEN and SYDVKM. CDR3 DNA sequence: TGTGCCAGCAGTCCTCTTTACGGGACACGGAACACCGGGGAGCTGTTTTTT. Translated: CASSPLYGTRNTGELFF.

The chain combines TRBV11-1 with TRBJ2-5, with TRBD2 as a possible D gene (6 bases). Deletions cut 5 bases from V and 0 bases from J, with 10 bases between. CDR1 SGHAT and CDR2 FQDESV come from the germline V gene (reference sequence). This CDR3 contains 14 residues. CDR3 DNA sequence: TGTGCCAGCAGCCCGGCGGGGTACCAAGAGACCCAGTACTTC. This translates into CASSPAGYQETQYF.

The CDR3 DNA reads as TGTGCCAGCAGTGCGAGACAGGGGATAAATGAAAAACTGTTTTTT. As protein: CASSARQGINEKLFF. The chain carries TRBV6-6 and TRBJ1-4, with 8 positions matching TRBD1. The V segment lost 5 bases and the J segment 5 bases; nucleotides outside the gene matches: 7. The CDR3 has 15 residues. Per germline, CDR1 MNHNY and CDR2 SVGAGI (reference sequence).

The V gene is TRBV9, the J gene TRBJ2-3; D possibly corresponds to TRBD1 (6 bases). The CDR3 contains 15 residues. The germline V and J ends were trimmed by 1 base and 0 bases, with 9 bases remaining between them. In germline, CDR1 is SGDLS, CDR2 YYNGEE. The CDR3 reads CASSVTRGSTDTQYF. Written as DNA, the CDR3 is TGTGCCAGCAGCGTAACTAGGGGGAGCACAGATACGCAGTATTTT.

The V and J genes are TRBV28 and TRBJ1-6; 11 nucleotides line up with TRBD1. From germline, CDR1 is MDHEN and CDR2 SYDVKM. The ends lost 5 bases at V and 9 bases at J; junction bases unmatched: 9. This CDR3 has 16 amino acids. The CDR3 DNA reads TGTGCCAGCAGTCCCCGGACAGGGGGCATAATTTCACCCCTCCACTTT. It translates to CASSPRTGGIISPLHF.

The rearrangement joins TRBV18 to TRBJ2-1; no definite D call. The CDR3 contains 16 residues. Trimming took off 2 bases at V and 1 base at J, with 12 bases between the two ends. Germline V CDR1 and CDR2: KGHSH, LQKENI. Here the CDR3 DNA reads TGTGCCAGCTCACCAAATTCGGTGTTATCCTACAATGAGCAGTTCTTC. Translated, it gives CASSPNSVLSYNEQFF.

The chain recombines TRBV7-9 with TRBJ2-3; TRBD1 agrees at 8 bases. The trim removed 4 bases at V and 4 bases at J, leaving 10 bases unmatched. The CDR3 is 16 residues long. Germline V lookup: CDR1 SEHNR, CDR2 FQNEAQ (reference sequence). Here the CDR3 DNA reads TGTGCCAGCAGCTCCCGGACAGGGATTGTCCCAGATACGCAGTATTTT. Amino acid sequence: CASSSRTGIVPDTQYF. Combining the CDR3 with reference TRBV7-9 and TRBJ2-3 gives the whole variable domain DTGVSQNPRHKITKRGQNVTFRCDPISEHNRLYWYRQTLGQGPEFLTYFQNEAQLEKSRLLSDRFSAERPKGSFSTLEIQRTEQGDSAMYLCASSSRTGIVPDTQYFGPGTRLTVL.